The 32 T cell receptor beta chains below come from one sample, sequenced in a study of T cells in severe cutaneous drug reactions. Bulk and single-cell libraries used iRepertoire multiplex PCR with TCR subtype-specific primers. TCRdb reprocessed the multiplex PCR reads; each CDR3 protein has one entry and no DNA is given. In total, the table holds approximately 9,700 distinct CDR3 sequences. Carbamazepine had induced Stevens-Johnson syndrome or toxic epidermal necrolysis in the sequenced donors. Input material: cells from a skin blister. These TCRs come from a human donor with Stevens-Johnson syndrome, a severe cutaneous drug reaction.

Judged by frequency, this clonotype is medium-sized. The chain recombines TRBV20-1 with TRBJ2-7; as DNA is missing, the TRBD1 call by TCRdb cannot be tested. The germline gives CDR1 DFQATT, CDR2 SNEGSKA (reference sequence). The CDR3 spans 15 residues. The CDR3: CSARGPDQGLGEQYF.

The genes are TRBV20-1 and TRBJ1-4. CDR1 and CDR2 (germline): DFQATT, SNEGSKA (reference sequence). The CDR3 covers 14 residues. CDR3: CSAGDTATNEKLFF.

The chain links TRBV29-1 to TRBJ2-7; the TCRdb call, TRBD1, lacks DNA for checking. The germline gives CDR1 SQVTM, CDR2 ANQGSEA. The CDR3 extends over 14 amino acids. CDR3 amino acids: CSALGQEISYEQYF.

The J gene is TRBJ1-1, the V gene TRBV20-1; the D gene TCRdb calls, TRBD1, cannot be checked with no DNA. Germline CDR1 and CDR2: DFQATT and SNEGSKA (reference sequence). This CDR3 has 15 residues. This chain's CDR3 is CSARQTGVVNTEAFF.

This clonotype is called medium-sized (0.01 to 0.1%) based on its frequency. The CDR3 sequence: CSAREAGVRETQYF. The V and J genes are TRBV20-1 and TRBJ2-5; the D call from TCRdb, TRBD2, cannot be confirmed without DNA. Per the germline V gene, CDR1 is DFQATT and CDR2 is SNEGSKA (reference sequence). CDR3 length: 14 residues.

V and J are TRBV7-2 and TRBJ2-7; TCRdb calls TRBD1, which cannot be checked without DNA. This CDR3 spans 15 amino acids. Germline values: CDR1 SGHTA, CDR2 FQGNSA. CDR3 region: CASSRTGVRDYEQYF.

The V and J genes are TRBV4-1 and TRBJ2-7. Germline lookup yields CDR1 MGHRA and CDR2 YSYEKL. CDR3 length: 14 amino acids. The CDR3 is CASSHLVQEGEQYF.

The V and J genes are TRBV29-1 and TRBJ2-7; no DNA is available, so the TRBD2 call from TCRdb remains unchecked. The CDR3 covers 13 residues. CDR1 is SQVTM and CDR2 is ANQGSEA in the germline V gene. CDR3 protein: CSVTWPSSYEQYF.

The CDR3: CSARDRTSSLETQYF. V usage is TRBV20-1 and J usage is TRBJ2-5; the D gene TCRdb calls, TRBD2, cannot be checked with no DNA. Germline assignment: CDR1 DFQATT and CDR2 SNEGSKA (reference sequence). This CDR3 has 15 residues.

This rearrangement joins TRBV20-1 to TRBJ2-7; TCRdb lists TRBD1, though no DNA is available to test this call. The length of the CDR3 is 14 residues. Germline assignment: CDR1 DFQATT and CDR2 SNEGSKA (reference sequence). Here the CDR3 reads CSAGMQDRGYEQYF.

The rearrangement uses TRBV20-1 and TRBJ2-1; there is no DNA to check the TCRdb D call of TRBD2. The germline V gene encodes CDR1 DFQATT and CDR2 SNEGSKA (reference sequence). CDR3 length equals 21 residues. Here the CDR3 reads CSARVPPVTVSSGRVYNEQFF.

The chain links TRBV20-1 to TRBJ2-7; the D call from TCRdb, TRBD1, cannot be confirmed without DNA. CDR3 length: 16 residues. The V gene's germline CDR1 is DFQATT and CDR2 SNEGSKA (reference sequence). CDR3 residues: CSASAPGQSLWVEQYF.

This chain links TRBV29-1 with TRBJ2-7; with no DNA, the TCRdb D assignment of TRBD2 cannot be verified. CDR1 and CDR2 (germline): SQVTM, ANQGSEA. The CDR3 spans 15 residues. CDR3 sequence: CSVGDSERGAYEQYF.

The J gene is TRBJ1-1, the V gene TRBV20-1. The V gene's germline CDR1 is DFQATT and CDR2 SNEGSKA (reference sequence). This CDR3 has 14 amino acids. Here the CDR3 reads CSARDLSSAIKAFF.

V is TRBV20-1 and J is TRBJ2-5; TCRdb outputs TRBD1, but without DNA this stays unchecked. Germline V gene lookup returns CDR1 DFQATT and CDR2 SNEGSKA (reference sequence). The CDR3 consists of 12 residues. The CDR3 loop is CSAWDSKETQYF.

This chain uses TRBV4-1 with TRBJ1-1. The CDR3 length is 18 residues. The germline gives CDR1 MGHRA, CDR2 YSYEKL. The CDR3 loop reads CASSQGNLYSSMNTEAFF.

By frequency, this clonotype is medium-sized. CDR3 residues: CSASGAIEAFF. This chain uses TRBV20-1 with TRBJ1-1; there is no DNA to check the TCRdb D call of TRBD1. The CDR3 sequence is 11 residues long. CDR1 and CDR2 from the germline V gene are DFQATT and SNEGSKA (reference sequence).

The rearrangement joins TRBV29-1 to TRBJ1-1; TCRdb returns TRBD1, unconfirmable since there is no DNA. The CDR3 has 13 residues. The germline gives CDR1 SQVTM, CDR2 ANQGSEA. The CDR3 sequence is CSVKLRGNTEAFF.

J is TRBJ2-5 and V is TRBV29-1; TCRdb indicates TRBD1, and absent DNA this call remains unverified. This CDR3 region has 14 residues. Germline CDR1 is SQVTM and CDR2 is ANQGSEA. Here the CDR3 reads CSVNRLDRDETQYF.

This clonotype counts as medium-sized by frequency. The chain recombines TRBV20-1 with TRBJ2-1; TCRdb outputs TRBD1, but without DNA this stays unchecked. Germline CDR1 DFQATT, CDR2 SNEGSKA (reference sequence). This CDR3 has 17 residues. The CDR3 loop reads CSARDWNGGSSYNEQFF.

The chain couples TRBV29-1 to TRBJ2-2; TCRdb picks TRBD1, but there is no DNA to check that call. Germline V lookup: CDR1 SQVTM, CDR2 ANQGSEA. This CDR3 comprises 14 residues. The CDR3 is CSVGYRGRDGELFF.

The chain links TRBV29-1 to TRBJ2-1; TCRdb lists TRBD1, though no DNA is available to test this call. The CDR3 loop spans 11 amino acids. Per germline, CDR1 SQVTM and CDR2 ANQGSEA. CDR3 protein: CSGGTGTEQFF.

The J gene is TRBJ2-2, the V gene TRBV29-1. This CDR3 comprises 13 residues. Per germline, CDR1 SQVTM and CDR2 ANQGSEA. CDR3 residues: CSVEPPNTGELFF.

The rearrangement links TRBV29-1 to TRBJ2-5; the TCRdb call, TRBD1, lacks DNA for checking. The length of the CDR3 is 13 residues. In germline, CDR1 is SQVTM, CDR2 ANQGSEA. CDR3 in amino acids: CSSPEGRGETQYF. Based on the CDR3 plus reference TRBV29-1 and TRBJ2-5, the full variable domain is SAVISQKPSRDICQRGTSLTIQCQVDSQVTMMFWYRQQPGQSLTLIATANQGSEATYESGFVIDKFPISRPNLTFSTLTVSNMSPEDSSIYLCSSPEGRGETQYFGPGTRLLVL.

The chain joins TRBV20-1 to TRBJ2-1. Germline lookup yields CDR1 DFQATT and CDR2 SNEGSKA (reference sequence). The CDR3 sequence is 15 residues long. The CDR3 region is CSAQSLAGSYNEQFF.

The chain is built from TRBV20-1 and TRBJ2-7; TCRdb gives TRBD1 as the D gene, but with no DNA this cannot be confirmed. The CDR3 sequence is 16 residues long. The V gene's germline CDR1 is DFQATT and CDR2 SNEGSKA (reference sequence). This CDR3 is CSARLPGQALMGEQYF.

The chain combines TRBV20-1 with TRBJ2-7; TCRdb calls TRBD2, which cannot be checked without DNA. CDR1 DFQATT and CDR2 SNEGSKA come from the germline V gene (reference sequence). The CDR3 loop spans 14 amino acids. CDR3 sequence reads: CSARDGGRRREQYF.

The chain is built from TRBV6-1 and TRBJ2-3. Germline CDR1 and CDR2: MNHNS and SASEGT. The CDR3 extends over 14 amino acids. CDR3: CVSRTLLSTDTQYF.

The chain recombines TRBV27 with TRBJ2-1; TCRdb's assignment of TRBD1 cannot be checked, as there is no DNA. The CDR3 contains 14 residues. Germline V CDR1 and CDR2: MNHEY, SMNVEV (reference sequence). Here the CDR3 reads CASTPLGVGNEQFF.

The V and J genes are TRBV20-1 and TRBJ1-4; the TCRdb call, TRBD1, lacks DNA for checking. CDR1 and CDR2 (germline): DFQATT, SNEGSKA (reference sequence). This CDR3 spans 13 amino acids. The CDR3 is CSAGTGGYEKLFF.

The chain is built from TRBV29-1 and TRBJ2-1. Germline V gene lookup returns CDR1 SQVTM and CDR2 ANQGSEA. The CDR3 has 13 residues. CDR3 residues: CSVVLTSYNEQFF.

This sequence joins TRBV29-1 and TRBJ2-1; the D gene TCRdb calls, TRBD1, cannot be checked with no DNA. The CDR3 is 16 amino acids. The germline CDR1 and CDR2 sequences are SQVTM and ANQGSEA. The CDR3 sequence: CSVEGATWSSYNEQFF.